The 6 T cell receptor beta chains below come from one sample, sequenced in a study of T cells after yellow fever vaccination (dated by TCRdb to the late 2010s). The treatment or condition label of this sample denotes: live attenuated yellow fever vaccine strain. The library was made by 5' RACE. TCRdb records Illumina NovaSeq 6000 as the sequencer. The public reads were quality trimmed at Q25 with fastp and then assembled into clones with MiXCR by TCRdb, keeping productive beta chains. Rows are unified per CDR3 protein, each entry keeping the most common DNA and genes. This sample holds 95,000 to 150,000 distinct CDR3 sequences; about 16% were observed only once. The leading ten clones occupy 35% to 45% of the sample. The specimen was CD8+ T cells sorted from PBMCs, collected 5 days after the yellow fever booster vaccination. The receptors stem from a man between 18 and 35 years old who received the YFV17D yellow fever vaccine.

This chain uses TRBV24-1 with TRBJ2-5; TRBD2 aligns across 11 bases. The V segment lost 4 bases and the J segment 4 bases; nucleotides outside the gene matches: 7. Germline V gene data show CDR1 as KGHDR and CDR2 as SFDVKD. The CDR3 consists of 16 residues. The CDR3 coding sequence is TGTGCCACCAGTGACTGGACTAGCGGGTATTCAGAGACCCAGTACTTC. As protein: CATSDWTSGYSETQYF.

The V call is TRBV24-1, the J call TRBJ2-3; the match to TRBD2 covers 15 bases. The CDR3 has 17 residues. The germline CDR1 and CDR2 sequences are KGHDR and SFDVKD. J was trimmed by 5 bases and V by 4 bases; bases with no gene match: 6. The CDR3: CATSDRTSGGAIDTQYF. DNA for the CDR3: TGTGCCACCAGTGACCGGACTAGCGGGGGGGCAATAGATACGCAGTATTTT.

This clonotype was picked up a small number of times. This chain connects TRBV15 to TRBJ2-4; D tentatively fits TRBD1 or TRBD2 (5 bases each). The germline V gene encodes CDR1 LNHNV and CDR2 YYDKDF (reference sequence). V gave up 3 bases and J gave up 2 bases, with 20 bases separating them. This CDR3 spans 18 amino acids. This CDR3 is CATSRVARGDGSKNIQYF. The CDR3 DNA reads TGTGCCACCAGCAGGGTTGCTAGGGGAGATGGGTCCAAAAACATTCAGTACTTC. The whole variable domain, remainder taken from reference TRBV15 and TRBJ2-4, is DAMVIQNPRYQVTQFGKPVTLSCSQTLNHNVMYWYQQKSSQAPKLLFHYYDKDFNNEADTPDNFQSRRPNTSFCFLDIRSPGLGDTAMYLCATSRVARGDGSKNIQYFGAGTRLSVL.

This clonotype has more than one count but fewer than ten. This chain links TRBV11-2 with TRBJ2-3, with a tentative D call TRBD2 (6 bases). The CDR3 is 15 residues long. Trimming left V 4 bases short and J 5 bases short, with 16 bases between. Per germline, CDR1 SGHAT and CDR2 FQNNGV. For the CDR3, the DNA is TGTGCCAGCAGCTCTAGGAGTCGGGGAGGAGATACGCAGTATTTT. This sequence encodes CASSSRSRGGDTQYF.

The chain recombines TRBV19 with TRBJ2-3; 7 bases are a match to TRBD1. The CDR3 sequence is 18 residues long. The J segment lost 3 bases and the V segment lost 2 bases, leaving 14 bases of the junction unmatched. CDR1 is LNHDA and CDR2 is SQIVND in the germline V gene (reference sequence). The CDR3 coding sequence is TGTGCCAGTAGTATATGGCAAAGGCGAGGGGGCGCGACAGATACGCAGTATTTT. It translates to CASSIWQRRGGATDTQYF.

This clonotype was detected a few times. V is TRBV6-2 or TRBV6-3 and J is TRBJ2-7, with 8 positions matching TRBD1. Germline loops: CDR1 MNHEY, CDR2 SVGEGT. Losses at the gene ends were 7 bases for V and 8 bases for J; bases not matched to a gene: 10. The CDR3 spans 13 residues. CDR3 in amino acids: CASIGGQGFKQYV. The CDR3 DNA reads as TGTGCCAGCATTGGAGGACAGGGTTTCAAGCAGTACGTC.